This TCR beta chain was identified in a study of CD8 T cells in Susac syndrome. Random hexamers were used to reverse transcribe the RNA input (about 0.5 to 1 ug). MiXCR, run by TCRdb on the immunoSEQ multiplex PCR reads, gives a single entry per CDR3 protein. The sample has 170,000 or so distinct CDR3 sequences, roughly 94% seen once. CDR3 length: 14 amino acids. Germline assignment: CDR1 DFQATT and CDR2 SNEGSKA (reference sequence). Trimming shortened V by 1 base and J by 7 bases, and 17 bases separated the two germline ends. This clonotype was seen once. Specimen: CD4+ T cells from PBMCs. The gene calls are TRBV20-1 and TRBJ2-7, with D possibly TRBD2 on 6 matching bases. The sequence came from a human donor with Susac syndrome. DNA for the CDR3: TGCAGTGCTAGAGCTCCATGGGGGGTACGGGAGCAGTACTTC. It translates to CSARAPWGVREQYF.